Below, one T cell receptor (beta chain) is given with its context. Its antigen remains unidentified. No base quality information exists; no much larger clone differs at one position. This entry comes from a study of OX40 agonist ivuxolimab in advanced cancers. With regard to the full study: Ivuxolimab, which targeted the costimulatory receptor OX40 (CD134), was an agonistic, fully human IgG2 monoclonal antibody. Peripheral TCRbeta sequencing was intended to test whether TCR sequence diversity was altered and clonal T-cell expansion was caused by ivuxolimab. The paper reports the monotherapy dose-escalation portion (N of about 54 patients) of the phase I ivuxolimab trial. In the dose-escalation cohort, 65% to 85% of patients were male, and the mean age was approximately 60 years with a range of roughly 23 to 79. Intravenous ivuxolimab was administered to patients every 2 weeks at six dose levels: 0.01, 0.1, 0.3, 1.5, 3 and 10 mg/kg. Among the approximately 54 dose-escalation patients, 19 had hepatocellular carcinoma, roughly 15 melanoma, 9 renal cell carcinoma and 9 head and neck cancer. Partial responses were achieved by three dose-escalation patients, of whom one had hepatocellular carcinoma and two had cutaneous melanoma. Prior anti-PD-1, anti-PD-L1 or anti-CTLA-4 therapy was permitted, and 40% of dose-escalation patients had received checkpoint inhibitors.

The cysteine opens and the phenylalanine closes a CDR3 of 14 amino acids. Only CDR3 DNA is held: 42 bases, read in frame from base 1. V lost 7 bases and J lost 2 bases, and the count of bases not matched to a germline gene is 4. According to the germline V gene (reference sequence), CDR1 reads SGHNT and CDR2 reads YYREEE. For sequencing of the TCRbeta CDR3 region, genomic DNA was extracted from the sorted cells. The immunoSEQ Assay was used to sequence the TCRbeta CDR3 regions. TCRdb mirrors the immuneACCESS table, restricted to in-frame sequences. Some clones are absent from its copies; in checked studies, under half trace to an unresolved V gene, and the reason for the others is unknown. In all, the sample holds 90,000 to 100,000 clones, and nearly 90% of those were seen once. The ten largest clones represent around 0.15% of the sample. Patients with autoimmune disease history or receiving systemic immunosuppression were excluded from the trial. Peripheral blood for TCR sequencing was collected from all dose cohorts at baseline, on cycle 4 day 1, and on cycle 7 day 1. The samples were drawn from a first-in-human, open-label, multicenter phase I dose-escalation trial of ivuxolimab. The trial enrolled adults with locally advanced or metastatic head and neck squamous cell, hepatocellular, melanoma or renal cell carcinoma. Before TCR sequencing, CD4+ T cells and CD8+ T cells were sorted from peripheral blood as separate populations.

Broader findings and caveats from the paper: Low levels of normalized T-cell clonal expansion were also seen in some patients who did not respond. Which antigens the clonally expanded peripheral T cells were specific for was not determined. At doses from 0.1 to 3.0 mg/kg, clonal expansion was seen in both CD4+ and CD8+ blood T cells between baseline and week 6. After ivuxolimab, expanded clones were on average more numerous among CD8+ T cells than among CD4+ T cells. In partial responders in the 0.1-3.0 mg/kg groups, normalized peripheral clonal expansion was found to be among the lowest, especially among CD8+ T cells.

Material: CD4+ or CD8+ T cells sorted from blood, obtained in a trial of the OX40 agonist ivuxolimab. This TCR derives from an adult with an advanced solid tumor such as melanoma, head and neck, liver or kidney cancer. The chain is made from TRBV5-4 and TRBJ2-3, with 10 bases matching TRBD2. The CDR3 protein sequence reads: CASQRGGPTDTQYF. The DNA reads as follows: TGTGCCAGCCAGCGGGGGGGCCCCACAGATACGCAGTATTTT.